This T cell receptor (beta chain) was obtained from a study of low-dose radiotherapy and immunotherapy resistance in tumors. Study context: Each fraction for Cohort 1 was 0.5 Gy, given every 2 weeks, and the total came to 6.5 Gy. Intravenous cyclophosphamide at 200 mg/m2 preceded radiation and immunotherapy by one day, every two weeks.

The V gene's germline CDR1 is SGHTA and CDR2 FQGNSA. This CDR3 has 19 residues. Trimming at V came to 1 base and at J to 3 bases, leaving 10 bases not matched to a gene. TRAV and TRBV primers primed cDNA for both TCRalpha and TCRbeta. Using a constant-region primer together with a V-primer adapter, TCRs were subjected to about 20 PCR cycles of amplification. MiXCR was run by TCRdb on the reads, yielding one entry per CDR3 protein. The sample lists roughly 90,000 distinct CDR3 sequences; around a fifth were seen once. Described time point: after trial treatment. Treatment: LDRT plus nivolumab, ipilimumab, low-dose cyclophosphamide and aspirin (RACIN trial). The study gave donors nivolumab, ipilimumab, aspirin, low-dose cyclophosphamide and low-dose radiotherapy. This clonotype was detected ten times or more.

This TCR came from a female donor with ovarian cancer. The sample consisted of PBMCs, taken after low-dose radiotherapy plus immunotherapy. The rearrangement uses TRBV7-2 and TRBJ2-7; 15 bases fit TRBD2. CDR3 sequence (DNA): TGTGCCAGCAGCTTAGATCCCTTAGGACTAGCGGGGGGGCTCTACGAGCAGTACTTC. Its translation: CASSLDPLGLAGGLYEQYF.